One sample yielded the 30 T cell receptor beta chains listed below, sequenced in a study of identifying expanded T cells in peripheral blood. Here immunoSEQ multiplex PCR was the method, and the copy in TCRdb shows in-frame clones only, minus some. The table records 70,000 to 95,000 clones, 85% to 90% of them present only once. Sequencing used blood. The receptors here all came from a person aged 18 to 75 in good health.

This sequence joins TRBV9 and TRBJ1-6, with D unclear. This CDR3 has 13 amino acids. The V gene lost 4 bases and the J gene lost 8 bases, with 10 bases spanning the gap. Germline loops: CDR1 SGDLS, CDR2 YYNGEE. In DNA, the CDR3 is TGTGCCAGCAGCCCTACCGGGGATTCACCCCTCCACTTT. Translation: CASSPTGDSPLHF.

J is TRBJ1-4 and V is TRBV14; no firm D call. Germline-derived CDR1 and CDR2 are SGHDN and FVKESK. Trimming removed 1 base at V and 7 bases at J, with 1 base between. CDR3 length equals 11 residues. CDR3 region: CASSQAEKLFF. In DNA, the CDR3 is TGTGCCAGCAGCCAAGCTGAAAAACTGTTTTTT.

The chain links TRBV7-9 to TRBJ2-1; 7 nucleotides line up with TRBD1. There are 15 residues in the CDR3. V lost 8 bases to trimming and J lost 2 bases; unmatched junction nucleotides: 9. CDR1 is SEHNR, CDR2 FQNEAQ, per germline (reference sequence). The CDR3 reads CASGEQGLPYNEQFF. The CDR3 nucleotides are TGTGCCAGCGGAGAACAGGGGCTACCCTACAATGAGCAGTTCTTC.

This chain joins TRBV7-2 and TRBJ2-7; 7 positions match TRBD2. The V gene's germline CDR1 is SGHTA and CDR2 FQGNSA. The CDR3 has 14 residues. V lost 5 bases, J lost 6 bases, and 10 bases stayed unmatched. The CDR3 loop reads CASSRAGTDLEQYF. CDR3 nucleotide sequence: TGTGCCAGCAGCCGAGCGGGAACGGACCTCGAGCAGTACTTC.

V is TRBV29-1 and J is TRBJ1-1; D perhaps matches TRBD1 (6 bases). Germline V gives CDR1 SQVTM, CDR2 ANQGSEA. The CDR3 length is 16 residues. Between the trimmed V and J ends, which lost 6 bases and 5 bases, there was a span of 25 bases. CDR3 coding DNA: TGCAGCGTCGGGGGCCTAAAATCTTCAGTGGGGACTGAAGCTTTCTTT. Translation: CSVGGLKSSVGTEAFF. Full variable domain (remainder filled in from reference TRBV29-1 and TRBJ1-1): SAVISQKPSRDICQRGTSLTIQCQVDSQVTMMFWYRQQPGQSLTLIATANQGSEATYESGFVIDKFPISRPNLTFSTLTVSNMSPEDSSIYLCSVGGLKSSVGTEAFFGQGTRLTVV.

In its sample, this clone was seen once. This chain links TRBV9 with TRBJ2-7; tentatively, D is TRBD2 (6 bases). The V end was cut by 2 bases, the J end by 3 bases, with 12 bases between. This CDR3 is built from 14 residues. Germline CDR1 reads SGDLS; CDR2 reads YYNGEE. DNA for the CDR3: TGTGCCAGCAGCGTGGCCGGGACTTTCTACGAGCAGTACTTC. Protein product: CASSVAGTFYEQYF.

Notes on this clone: Compared with germline, one end of the junction differs, possibly owing to a read error. V is TRBV11-2 and J is TRBJ2-5; 9 bases line up with TRBD1. CDR3 size: 12 residues. Germline V CDR1 and CDR2: SGHAT, FQNNGV. The CDR3 DNA follows: TGTGCCAGCAGCGAGAACCGGGACAGGGAAGACTTC. It specifies CASSENRDREDF.

The rearrangement joins TRBV19 to TRBJ1-4, with TRBD1 matching 7 bases. The V segment lost 4 bases and the J segment 8 bases; nucleotides outside the gene matches: 4. CDR1 LNHDA and CDR2 SQIVND come from the germline V gene (reference sequence). CDR3 length: 13 amino acids. CDR3 nucleotides: TGTGCCAGTAGTAACAGGGGAGGGGAAAAACTGTTTTTT. Translated: CASSNRGGEKLFF.

The rearrangement uses TRBV5-6 and TRBJ2-1, with TRBD2 matching over 8 bases. The CDR3 covers 17 residues. Trimming removed 3 bases from V and 8 bases from J; junction bases left unmatched: 16. Germline CDR1 reads SGHDT; CDR2 reads YYEEEE. CDR3 sequence: CASSSMTGTRGGDEQFF. The CDR3 DNA reads as TGTGCCAGCAGCTCGATGACCGGGACTAGAGGAGGCGATGAGCAGTTCTTC. Based on the CDR3 plus reference TRBV5-6 and TRBJ2-1, the full variable domain is DAGVTQSPTHLIKTRGQQVTLRCSPKSGHDTVSWYQQALGQGPQFIFQYYEEEERQRGNFPDRFSGHQFPNYSSELNVNALLLGDSALYLCASSSMTGTRGGDEQFFGPGTRLTVL.

The chain is built from TRBV27 and TRBJ2-5; TRBD2 matches 10 bases. This CDR3 comprises 16 residues. In germline, CDR1 is MNHEY, CDR2 SMNVEV (reference sequence). Trimming took 0 bases from V and 5 from J; bases not matched to a gene: 6. CDR3 in amino acids: CASSLSLAGEGETQYF. Written as DNA, the CDR3 is TGTGCCAGCAGTTTATCTCTAGCGGGAGAGGGTGAGACCCAGTACTTC.

The chain combines TRBV19 with TRBJ2-6; D is unclear. Germline CDR1 reads LNHDA; CDR2 reads SQIVND (reference sequence). V was clipped by 7 bases and J by 0 bases, with 16 bases between them. CDR3 length equals 17 residues. In nucleotides, the CDR3 is TGTGCCAGTATTGAAAGGACGGTGAGCTCTGGGGCCAACGTCCTGACTTTC. Its protein is CASIERTVSSGANVLTF.

This chain joins TRBV6-1 and TRBJ2-5; D may be TRBD2 (7 bases). With 1 base removed from V and 1 base from J, the gap between germline ends came to 13 bases. Germline V lookup: CDR1 MNHNS, CDR2 SASEGT. This CDR3 is built from 16 residues. CDR3 coding DNA: TGTGCCAGCAGTGAAGAACAGGGAGGGGGCCAAGAGACCCAGTACTTC. Translation gives CASSEEQGGGQETQYF.

The chain joins TRBV6-5 to TRBJ1-4; D is unclear. Germline-derived CDR1 and CDR2 are MNHEY and SVGAGI. This CDR3 has 15 residues. Between the trimmed V and J ends, which lost 0 bases and 8 bases, there was a span of 13 bases. CDR3 bases: TGTGCCAGCAGTTACTCGAGTGGAACAAACGAAAAACTGTTTTTT. Translating it yields CASSYSSGTNEKLFF.

Only one count was recorded for this clone. The J gene is TRBJ2-1, the V gene TRBV29-1; TRBD1 or TRBD2 may be the D gene (5 bases each). Germline CDR1 SQVTM, CDR2 ANQGSEA. V lost 5 bases and J 4 bases, leaving 12 bases between the germline ends. The CDR3 contains 13 residues. CDR3 region: CSVPTGLYNEQFF. The CDR3 DNA reads as TGCAGCGTTCCCACAGGACTTTACAATGAGCAGTTCTTC.

The chain has TRBV7-9 and TRBJ2-7, with D perhaps being TRBD1 or TRBD2 (5 bases each). The length of the CDR3 is 17 residues. The germline gives CDR1 SEHNR, CDR2 FQNEAQ (reference sequence). With 6 bases removed from V and 0 bases from J, the gap between germline ends came to 21 bases. CDR3 loop: CASSHQKIWGTSYEQYF. CDR3 nucleotide sequence: TGTGCCAGCAGTCACCAGAAGATCTGGGGGACCTCCTACGAGCAGTACTTC. Full variable domain (remainder filled in from reference TRBV7-9 and TRBJ2-7): DTGVSQNPRHKITKRGQNVTFRCDPISEHNRLYWYRQTLGQGPEFLTYFQNEAQLEKSRLLSDRFSAERPKGSFSTLEIQRTEQGDSAMYLCASSHQKIWGTSYEQYFGPGTRLTVT.

V is TRBV6-4 and J is TRBJ2-2; no clear D. The CDR3 length is 15 residues. Trimming stripped 5 bases from V and 0 bases from J, with 10 bases between. Per germline, CDR1 MRHNA and CDR2 SNTAGT. As DNA, the CDR3 is TGTGCCAGCAGTCCCGGAGCGACGAACACCGGGGAGCTGTTTTTT. Translated: CASSPGATNTGELFF.

The chain recombines TRBV5-6 with TRBJ2-7, with 10 nucleotides matching TRBD2. J lost 4 bases, V lost 0 bases, and 7 bases had no gene match. This CDR3 is built from 16 residues. The germline CDR1 and CDR2 sequences are SGHDT and YYEEEE. The CDR3: CASSLAVAGGWYEQYF. Here the CDR3 DNA reads TGTGCCAGCAGCTTGGCGGTAGCGGGAGGTTGGTACGAGCAGTACTTC.

J is TRBJ1-1 and V is TRBV7-9; D might be TRBD1 (6 bases). This CDR3 comprises 16 residues. The ends were cut back, 1 base at V and 4 bases at J, with 16 bases in the middle. The germline gives CDR1 SEHNR, CDR2 FQNEAQ (reference sequence). The CDR3 reads CASSLGGGGRGTEAFF. Written as DNA, the CDR3 is TGTGCCAGCAGCTTAGGAGGCGGGGGGCGCGGCACTGAAGCTTTCTTT. The variable domain in full, completed from reference TRBV7-9 and TRBJ1-1, reads DTGVSQNPRHKITKRGQNVTFRCDPISEHNRLYWYRQTLGQGPEFLTYFQNEAQLEKSRLLSDRFSAERPKGSFSTLEIQRTEQGDSAMYLCASSLGGGGRGTEAFFGQGTRLTVV.

The chain couples TRBV7-9 to TRBJ1-5; D possibly corresponds to TRBD1 (5 bases). Trimming took off 6 bases at V and 3 bases at J, with 9 bases between the two ends. The germline V gene has CDR1 SEHNR and CDR2 FQNEAQ (reference sequence). The CDR3 is 13 residues long. CDR3 in DNA: TGTGCCAGCAGGAGGGGAGACAATCAGCCCCAGCATTTT. Amino acid sequence: CASRRGDNQPQHF.

This chain joins TRBV7-8 and TRBJ1-4, with TRBD1 matching 8 bases. V was pared by 5 bases and J by 3 bases, with 5 bases of the junction left unmatched. This CDR3 spans 15 amino acids. Germline V gives CDR1 SGHVS, CDR2 FQNEAQ. The CDR3 spells CASSPQGASNEKLFF. CDR3 nucleotides: TGTGCCAGCAGCCCGCAGGGGGCGTCTAATGAAAAACTGTTTTTT.

V usage is TRBV7-2 and J usage is TRBJ1-2; no definite D call. Trimming removed 4 bases from V and 5 bases from J, with 8 bases in between. This CDR3 region has 12 residues. Germline CDR1 is SGHTA and CDR2 is FQGNSA. The chain's CDR3 is CASSSQGYGYTF. In DNA, the CDR3 is TGTGCCAGCAGCTCGCAAGGGTATGGCTACACCTTC.

The chain joins TRBV19 to TRBJ1-5; D gene uncertain. The CDR3 sequence is 15 residues long. CDR1 and CDR2 from the germline V gene are LNHDA and SQIVND (reference sequence). V was pared by 0 bases and J by 4 bases, with 10 bases between. This CDR3 reads CASSIDRSRNQPQHF. Written as DNA, the CDR3 is TGTGCCAGTAGTATAGATCGCAGTAGGAATCAGCCCCAGCATTTT.

Of note for this clone: Germline is not matched at one junction end, which may reflect a read error. The chain links TRBV29-1 to TRBJ2-5, with 10 bases aligning to TRBD2. The germline CDR1 and CDR2 sequences are SQVTM and ANQGSEA. CDR3 length equals 14 residues. The DNA of the CDR3 is TGCAGCGCATCAGGACTAGCGGTTCAAGGGACCCAGTACTTC. Translated: CSASGLAVQGTQYF.

The rearrangement joins TRBV7-9 to TRBJ1-2; D unclear. The germline CDR1 and CDR2 sequences are SEHNR and FQNEAQ (reference sequence). CDR3 length: 14 residues. With 7 bases removed from V and 4 bases from J, the gap between germline ends came to 16 bases. CDR3 nucleotides: TGTGCCAGCACCTTGTTCGACGGAGGCTATGGCTACACCTTC. It yields the protein CASTLFDGGYGYTF. The full variable domain, in which reference TRBV7-9 and TRBJ1-2 provide the parts outside the CDR3, is DTGVSQNPRHKITKRGQNVTFRCDPISEHNRLYWYRQTLGQGPEFLTYFQNEAQLEKSRLLSDRFSAERPKGSFSTLEIQRTEQGDSAMYLCASTLFDGGYGYTFGSGTRLTVV.

The V and J genes are TRBV23-1 and TRBJ2-7; 11 bases map to TRBD1. TRBV23-1 is an ORF, and what it does is uncertain. CDR3 length equals 15 residues. V gave up 2 bases and J gave up 2 bases; unmatched junction bases: 2. For the CDR3, the DNA is TGCGCCAGCAGTCAAGGGGACAGGGGGACCTACGAGCAGTACTTC. It codes for CASSQGDRGTYEQYF.

V and J are TRBV25-1 and TRBJ2-7; D possibly matches TRBD1 or TRBD2 (5 bases each). V gave up 3 bases and J gave up 6 bases, with 15 bases separating them. This CDR3 is 14 amino acids long. Germline assignment: CDR1 MGHDK and CDR2 SYGVNS. In DNA, the CDR3 is TGTGCCAGCAGTGAGGGTTGGGGGACCTCCGAGCAGTACTTC. Amino acids: CASSEGWGTSEQYF.

The CDR3 sequence is CASSFGGVAAEAFF. CDR3 nucleotides: TGTGCCAGCAGTTTTGGGGGGGTGGCGGCTGAAGCTTTCTTT. The V call is TRBV27, the J call TRBJ1-1; possibly TRBD1 for D (5 bases). The ends were cut back, 3 bases at V and 6 bases at J, with 14 bases in the middle. The germline CDR1 and CDR2 sequences are MNHEY and SMNVEV (reference sequence). The CDR3 is 14 amino acids.

The V gene is TRBV5-1, the J gene TRBJ1-2, with D possibly TRBD1 on 6 matching bases. Germline CDR1 reads SGHRS; CDR2 reads YFSETQ. Trimming shortened V by 1 base and J by 4 bases, and 14 bases separated the two germline ends. This CDR3 is 15 amino acids long. This CDR3 is CASSLKGDGVYGYTF. DNA for the CDR3: TGCGCCAGCAGCTTGAAGGGGGATGGCGTCTATGGCTACACCTTC.

The chain has TRBV9 and TRBJ1-2; unclear D gene. Germline lookup yields CDR1 SGDLS and CDR2 YYNGEE. Trimming removed 3 bases from V and 10 bases from J, with 13 bases in between. The CDR3 covers 12 residues. The CDR3 coding sequence is TGTGCCAGCAGCGGGTCCTCTTCTCACTACACCTTC. It specifies CASSGSSSHYTF. Complete variable domain (other parts from reference TRBV9 and TRBJ1-2): DSGVTQTPKHLITATGQRVTLRCSPRSGDLSVYWYQQSLDQGLQFLIQYYNGEERAKGNILERFSAQQFPDLHSELNLSSLELGDSALYFCASSGSSSHYTFGSGTRLTVV.

The chain combines TRBV5-5 with TRBJ1-2; D might be TRBD1 (5 bases). The CDR3 is 16 residues long. V dropped 3 bases and J dropped 8 bases, with 23 bases sitting between them. From germline, CDR1 is SGHKS and CDR2 YYEKEE (reference sequence). This CDR3 reads CASSSHGGTDGRGYTF. The CDR3 nucleotides read TGTGCCAGCAGCTCCCATGGGGGTACGGACGGTAGGGGCTACACCTTC.